This T cell receptor beta chain was observed in a study of T cell changes during pregnancy in multiple sclerosis. Generated by immunoSEQ multiplex PCR, the TCRdb table keeps only in-frame clones and is missing some. Of roughly 80,000 clones in the sample, around 90% were seen once. Germline assignment: CDR1 SNHLY and CDR2 FYNNEI. V dropped 6 bases and J dropped 4 bases, with 13 bases sitting between them. This CDR3 has 14 residues. The chain carries TRBV2 and TRBJ1-3, with TRBD1 as a possible D gene (6 bases). Material: peripheral blood, obtained before pregnancy. This sequence originates from a female donor with multiple sclerosis, enrolled in a pregnancy study. CDR3 in amino acids: CASRRYGQGNTIYF. The CDR3 region has the DNA TGTGCCAGCAGGAGGTACGGACAGGGAAACACCATATATTTT.